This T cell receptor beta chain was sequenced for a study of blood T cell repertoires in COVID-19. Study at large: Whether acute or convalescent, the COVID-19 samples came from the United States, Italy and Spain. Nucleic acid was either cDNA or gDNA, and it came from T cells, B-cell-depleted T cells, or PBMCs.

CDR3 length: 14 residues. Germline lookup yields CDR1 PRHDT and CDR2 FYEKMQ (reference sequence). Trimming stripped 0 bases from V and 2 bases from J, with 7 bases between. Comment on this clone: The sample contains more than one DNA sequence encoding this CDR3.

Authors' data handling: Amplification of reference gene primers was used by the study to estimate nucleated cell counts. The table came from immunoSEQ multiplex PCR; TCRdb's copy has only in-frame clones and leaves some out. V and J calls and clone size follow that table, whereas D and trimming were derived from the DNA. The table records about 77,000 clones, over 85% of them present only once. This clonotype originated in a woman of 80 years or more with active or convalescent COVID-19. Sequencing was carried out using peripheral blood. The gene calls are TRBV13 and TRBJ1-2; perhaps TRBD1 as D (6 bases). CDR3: CASSLGTGNYGYTF. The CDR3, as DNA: TGTGCCAGCAGCTTAGGCACAGGGAACTATGGCTACACCTTC.